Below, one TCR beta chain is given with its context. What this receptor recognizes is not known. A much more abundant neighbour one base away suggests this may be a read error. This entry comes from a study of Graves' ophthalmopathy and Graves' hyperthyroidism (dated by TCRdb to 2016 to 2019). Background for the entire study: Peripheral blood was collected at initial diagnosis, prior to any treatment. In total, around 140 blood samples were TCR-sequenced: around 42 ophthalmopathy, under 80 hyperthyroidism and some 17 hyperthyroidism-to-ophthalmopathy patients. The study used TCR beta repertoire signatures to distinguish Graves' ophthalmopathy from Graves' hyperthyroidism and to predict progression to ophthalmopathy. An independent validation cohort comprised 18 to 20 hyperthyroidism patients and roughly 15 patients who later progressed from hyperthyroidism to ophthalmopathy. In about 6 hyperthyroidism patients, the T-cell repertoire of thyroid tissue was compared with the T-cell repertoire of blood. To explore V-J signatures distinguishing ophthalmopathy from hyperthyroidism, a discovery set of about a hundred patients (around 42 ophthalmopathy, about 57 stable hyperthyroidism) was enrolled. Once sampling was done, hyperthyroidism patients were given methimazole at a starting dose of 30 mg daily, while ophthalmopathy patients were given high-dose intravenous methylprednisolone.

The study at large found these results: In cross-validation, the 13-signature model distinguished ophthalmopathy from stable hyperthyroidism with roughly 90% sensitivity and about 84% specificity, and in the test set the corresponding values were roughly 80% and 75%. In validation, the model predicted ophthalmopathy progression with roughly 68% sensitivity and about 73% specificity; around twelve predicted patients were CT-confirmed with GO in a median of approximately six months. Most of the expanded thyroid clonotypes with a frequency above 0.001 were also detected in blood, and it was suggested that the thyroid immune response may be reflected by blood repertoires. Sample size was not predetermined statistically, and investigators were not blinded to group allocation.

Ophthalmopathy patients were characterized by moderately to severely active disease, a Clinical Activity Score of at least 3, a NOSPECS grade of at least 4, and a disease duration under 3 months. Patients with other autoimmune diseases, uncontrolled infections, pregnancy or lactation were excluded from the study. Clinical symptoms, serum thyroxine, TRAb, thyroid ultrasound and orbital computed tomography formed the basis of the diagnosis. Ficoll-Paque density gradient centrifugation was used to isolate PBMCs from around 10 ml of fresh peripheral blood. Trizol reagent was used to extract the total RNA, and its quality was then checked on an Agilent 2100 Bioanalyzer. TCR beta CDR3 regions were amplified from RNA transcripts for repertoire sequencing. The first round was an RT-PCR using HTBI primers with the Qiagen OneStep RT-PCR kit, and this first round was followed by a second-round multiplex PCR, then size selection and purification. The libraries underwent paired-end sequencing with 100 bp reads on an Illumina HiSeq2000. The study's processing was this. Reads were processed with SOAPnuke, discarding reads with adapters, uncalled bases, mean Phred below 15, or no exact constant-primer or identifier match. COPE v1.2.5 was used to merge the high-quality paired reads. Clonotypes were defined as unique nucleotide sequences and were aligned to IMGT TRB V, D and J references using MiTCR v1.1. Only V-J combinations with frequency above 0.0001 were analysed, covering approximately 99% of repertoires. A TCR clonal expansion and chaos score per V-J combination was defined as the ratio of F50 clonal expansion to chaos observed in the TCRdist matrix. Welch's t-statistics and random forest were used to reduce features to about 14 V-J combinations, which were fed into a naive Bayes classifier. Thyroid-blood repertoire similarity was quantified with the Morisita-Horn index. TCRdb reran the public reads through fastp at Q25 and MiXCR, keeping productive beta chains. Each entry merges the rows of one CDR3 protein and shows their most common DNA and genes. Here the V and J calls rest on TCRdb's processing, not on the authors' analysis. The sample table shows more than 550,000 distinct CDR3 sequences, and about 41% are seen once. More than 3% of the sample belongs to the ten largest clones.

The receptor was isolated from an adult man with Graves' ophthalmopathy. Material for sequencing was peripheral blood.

The sequence in DNA is TGCAGTGCTCCTGATACTAGGGGGAAAGAGACCCAGTACTTC. Translated, it reads CSAPDTRGKETQYF. The V and J segments used are TRBV20-1 and TRBJ2-5; tentative D gene TRBD1, with 6 bases matching. CDR1 and CDR2 are read off the germline V gene (reference sequence) as DFQATT and SNEGSKA. V and J lose 5 bases and 3 bases, and a span of 16 bases separates them. There are 14 amino acids in the CDR3, from cysteine to phenylalanine inclusive. Only the CDR3 DNA is retained, 42 bases long and in frame from the first base.